Below, one T cell receptor beta chain is given with its context. What antigen it recognizes has not been identified. No base-level quality is on record; no much larger clone is a single base apart. Preparation of the library involved PCR. Sequencing relied on an Illumina HiSeq 2500. To reduce PCR and sequencing biases, unique molecular identifiers were built into the TCR beta cDNA libraries. Some 500,000 cDNA molecules were obtained for every 1 to 10 million input T cells, so each molecule roughly corresponded to one T cell. Patient libraries were prepared and sequenced with the same protocol used for the earlier healthy control dataset. Within a given batch, samples were prepared together, multiplexed and sequenced on the same HiSeq lane. The authors' pipeline ran thus. Raw barcoded reads were processed with MIGEC, discarding single-read molecular identifier groups before consensus assembly and CDR3 extraction. Clonotype tables were post-analysed with VDJtools, and diversity was normalized by down-sampling all datasets to the smallest sample size. In repertoire overlap clustering, CDR3 amino acid sequences, but not nucleotide sequences, were matched to correct batch-related cross-sample contamination. TCRdb applied fastp at Q25 and MiXCR to the public reads, then kept only in-frame beta chains. Every entry covers one CDR3 protein and lists the most common genes and DNA from its rows. The V and J calls, along with clone size, are taken from TCRdb and not from the paper's own processing. The sample table shows about 800,000 distinct CDR3 sequences, and 30% are seen once. The leading ten clones occupy roughly 0.53% of the sample.

Via the germline V gene, CDR1 is MNHNS and CDR2 SASEGT. Reading from cysteine to phenylalanine, the CDR3 counts 13 amino acids. Just the 39-base CDR3 DNA is kept, in frame starting at base 1. Trimming takes 5 bases from V and 1 base from J, and the germline ends sit 8 bases apart. To demonstrate the VDJtools post-analysis software, the study profiled TCR beta repertoires from the peripheral blood of some 13 young patients with multiple sclerosis. The multiple sclerosis patients were children and adolescents ranging in age from 6 to 15 years. This entry comes from a study of post-analysis software for immune sequencing data (dated by TCRdb to 2013 to 2016). Regarding the research as a whole: Recorded disease courses included relapsing-remitting, secondary progressive and progressive-relapsing multiple sclerosis, with some patients lacking subtype annotation. A subset of samples was prepared in parallel using single-end sample barcoding, then pooled and co-amplified after Illumina adapter ligation. Patient repertoires were compared against 11 to 12 previously published healthy control repertoires from donors aged roughly 6 to 26 years.

On the study overall, not on this receptor specifically: Direct clustering with F measure showed strong co-clustering of samples prepared in the same batch, prompting a batch-effect correction. The control group was slightly older than the multiple sclerosis patient group. Significantly lower normalized Chao1 diversity was found in multiple sclerosis patients than in controls, suggesting substantial peripheral T-cell clonal expansion. Four or five TRBV segments, including TRBV5-6, TRBV5-1 and TRBV20-1, were significantly more frequent in patients than controls.

The sequence is built from TRBV6-1 and TRBJ2-5, with no confidently assigned D gene. The TCR comes from a girl between 5 and 17 years old with multiple sclerosis. The source material was blood. The base sequence is TGTGCCAGCAGTCGGTCCACCCAAGAGACCCAGTACTTC. Translation gives CASSRSTQETQYF.